One and the same sample provided the 20 T cell receptor beta chains below, sequenced in a study of blood T cell repertoires in COVID-19. TCRdb's table, derived via immunoSEQ multiplex PCR, lists solely in-frame clones and lacks some. The sample lists around 40,000 clones; roughly 94% were seen once. The sequenced material came from peripheral blood. Receptors were obtained from a human donor with active COVID-19. The donor label of this sample is uncertain.

The V gene is TRBV6-1, the J gene TRBJ1-6; D remains ambiguous. CDR1 is MNHNS, CDR2 SASEGT, per germline. The CDR3 has 16 residues. Trimming cost V 4 bases and J 3 bases, with 13 bases left between them. The CDR3 nucleotides read TGTGCCAGCAGTGGGTCAGAGACTCACTATAATTCACCCCTCCACTTT. Encoded protein: CASSGSETHYNSPLHF.

The CDR3 loop is CASSFLGTSNTGELFF. The DNA for the CDR3 is TGTGCCAGCAGTTTCCTCGGGACATCGAACACCGGGGAGCTGTTTTTT. J is TRBJ2-2 and V is TRBV28; D might be TRBD1 (6 bases). CDR3 length: 16 residues. V lost 3 bases, J lost 0 bases, and 11 bases lay in between. Germline lookup yields CDR1 MDHEN and CDR2 SYDVKM.

The chain joins TRBV12-3 or TRBV12-4 to TRBJ1-2; TRBD1 might be the D (5 bases). V was pared by 6 bases and J by 2 bases, with 10 bases between. The CDR3 runs to 13 residues. CDR3 sequence reads: CASSETVNYGYTF. The CDR3 DNA sequence: TGTGCCAGCAGCGAGACAGTGAACTATGGCTACACCTTC.

The chain joins TRBV19 to TRBJ2-2, with D perhaps matching TRBD2 (6 bases). Germline values: CDR1 LNHDA, CDR2 SQIVND (reference sequence). The CDR3 spans 14 residues. Trimming left V 5 bases short and J 5 bases short, with 12 bases between. The CDR3 bases are TGTGCCAGTAGTCCGCGCGGGGTGACCGGGGAGCTGTTTTTT. Protein: CASSPRGVTGELFF.

CDR3 DNA sequence: TGTGCCACGGAGGGGACCGGTAATGAAAAACTGTTTTTT. Its protein product is CATEGTGNEKLFF. The chain links TRBV28 to TRBJ1-4; possibly TRBD1 for D (5 bases). V was shortened by 10 bases and J by 4 bases, with 13 bases between the two germline ends. CDR3 length equals 13 residues. Germline-derived CDR1 and CDR2 are MDHEN and SYDVKM. Full variable domain (rest looked up from reference TRBV28 and TRBJ1-4): DVKVTQSSRYLVKRTGEKVFLECVQDMDHENMFWYRQDPGLGLRLIYFSYDVKMKEKGDIPEGYSVSREKKERFSLILESASTNQTSMYLCATEGTGNEKLFFGSGTQLSVL.

The chain recombines TRBV6-1 with TRBJ2-3, with D maybe TRBD2 (6 bases). The V gene lost 7 bases and the J gene lost 2 bases, with 16 bases spanning the gap. The CDR3 has 15 amino acids. Germline assignment: CDR1 MNHNS and CDR2 SASEGT. The CDR3 loop reads CASTLGGGFTDTQYF. CDR3 sequence (DNA): TGTGCCAGCACGTTGGGTGGGGGGTTCACAGATACGCAGTATTTT.

The rearrangement joins TRBV11-2 to TRBJ2-2, with 8 positions matching TRBD2. Germline loops: CDR1 SGHAT, CDR2 FQNNGV. The CDR3 is made up of 17 amino acids. J lost 5 bases, V lost 3 bases, and 11 bases had no gene match. CDR3 coding DNA: TGTGCCAGCAGCTTTCAGGTCGGGAGGGTTAGGACCGGGGAGCTGTTTTTT. This encodes CASSFQVGRVRTGELFF. Using reference TRBV11-2 and TRBJ2-2 for the parts outside the CDR3, the full variable domain is EAGVAQSPRYKIIEKRQSVAFWCNPISGHATLYWYQQILGQGPKLLIQFQNNGVVDDSQLPKDRFSAERLKGVDSTLKIQPAKLEDSAVYLCASSFQVGRVRTGELFFGEGSRLTVL.

CDR3 region: CATTRRGGRDTQYF. Here the CDR3 DNA reads TGTGCCACTACACGGCGGGGGGGCCGAGATACGCAGTATTTT. The rearrangement links TRBV7-2 to TRBJ2-3; 9 bases are shared with TRBD2. Germline V gene sequence: CDR1 SGHTA, CDR2 FQGNSA. The CDR3 has 14 residues. Trimming took 10 bases from V and 5 from J; bases not matched to a gene: 10.

J is TRBJ1-5 and V is TRBV10-3; 9 bases are shared with TRBD1. Germline CDR1 and CDR2: ENHRY and SYGVKD. This CDR3 is built from 18 residues. Trimming at V came to 4 bases and at J to 4 bases, leaving 14 bases not matched to a gene. In DNA, the CDR3 is TGTGCCATCAGTGCAAAGGGGTCCGGGACAGGGAAGAATCAGCCCCAGCATTTT. Translated: CAISAKGSGTGKNQPQHF.

The V and J genes are TRBV7-9 and TRBJ1-1; possibly TRBD1 for D (5 bases). This CDR3 is 13 amino acids long. V was trimmed by 3 bases and J by 1 base, leaving 6 bases between them. Per germline, CDR1 SEHNR and CDR2 FQNEAQ (reference sequence). Here the CDR3 DNA reads TGTGCCAGCAGCTTTACAGGGAACACTGAAGCTTTCTTT. This codes for CASSFTGNTEAFF.

J is TRBJ2-3 and V is TRBV5-1; 7 nucleotides align to TRBD1. Losses at the gene ends were 4 bases for V and 1 base for J; bases not matched to a gene: 12. CDR1 and CDR2 from the germline V gene are SGHRS and YFSETQ. The CDR3 extends over 17 amino acids. CDR3 amino acids: CASSPRGGLSRTDTQYF. CDR3 in DNA: TGCGCCAGCAGCCCCAGAGGGGGCCTCTCCCGCACAGATACGCAGTATTTT.

This chain joins TRBV5-1 and TRBJ2-2, with D tentatively TRBD2 (6 bases). Germline lookup yields CDR1 SGHRS and CDR2 YFSETQ. V gave up 0 bases and J gave up 1 base, with 10 bases separating them. This CDR3 comprises 16 residues. The CDR3 DNA reads TGCGCCAGCAGCTTGGCCTCCGGGAGGAACACCGGGGAGCTGTTTTTT. This gives the protein CASSLASGRNTGELFF.

CDR3 region: CASSVVARPQETQYF. DNA for the CDR3: TGTGCCAGCAGCGTAGTGGCCCGTCCCCAAGAGACCCAGTACTTC. The chain couples TRBV9 to TRBJ2-5, with D unresolved. Trimming left V 0 bases short and J 1 base short, with 10 bases between. The germline V gene encodes CDR1 SGDLS and CDR2 YYNGEE. The CDR3 covers 15 residues.

This clone was counted a single time. The genes are TRBV5-1 and TRBJ2-5; 7 positions match TRBD2. This CDR3 is 14 amino acids long. J was trimmed by 4 bases and V by 5 bases; bases with no gene match: 8. Germline values: CDR1 SGHRS, CDR2 YFSETQ. The DNA for the CDR3 is TGCGCCAGCAGGGGGGAGGGTCGGAGAGAGACCCAGTACTTC. This encodes CASRGEGRRETQYF.

The chain uses TRBV4-3 and TRBJ2-2, with D possibly being TRBD1 (5 bases). CDR1 and CDR2 from the germline V gene are LGHNA and YSLEER. The ends were cut back, 1 base at V and 4 bases at J, with 10 bases in the middle. CDR3 size: 15 residues. The CDR3 reads CASSQGGRPTGELFF. CDR3 DNA: TGCGCCAGCAGCCAAGGGGGCAGGCCCACCGGGGAGCTGTTTTTT.

V usage is TRBV11-3 and J usage is TRBJ2-1, with a tentative D call TRBD1 (6 bases). Germline V gene sequence: CDR1 SGHNT, CDR2 YENEEA. The CDR3 extends over 13 amino acids. V lost 5 bases to trimming and J lost 5 bases, with 10 bases between them. The CDR3 DNA sequence: TGTGCCAGCAGCGCCCACAGGGACAATGAGCAGTTCTTC. Translation: CASSAHRDNEQFF.

The chain is built from TRBV18 and TRBJ2-7, with D maybe TRBD1 (6 bases). The V gene's germline CDR1 is KGHSH and CDR2 LQKENI. This CDR3 region has 14 residues. Trimming shortened V by 6 bases and J by 2 bases, and 14 bases separated the two germline ends. The CDR3 here is CASSTGHGTYEQYF. CDR3 DNA sequence: TGTGCCAGCTCCACGGGACACGGTACCTACGAGCAGTACTTC.

This clone occurred once. The genes are TRBV11-2 and TRBJ1-4; D may be TRBD1 (5 bases). The V gene's germline CDR1 is SGHAT and CDR2 FQNNGV. Trimming took off 2 bases at V and 7 bases at J, with 11 bases between the two ends. The CDR3 extends over 14 amino acids. The CDR3 protein is CASSLRDGGEKLFF. The CDR3 region has the DNA TGTGCCAGCAGCTTAAGGGACGGGGGTGAAAAACTGTTTTTT.

The chain has TRBV6-2 or TRBV6-3 and TRBJ1-3; perhaps TRBD1 as D (5 bases). V shed 4 bases and J shed 0 bases, with 7 bases lying between them. The length of the CDR3 is 14 residues. Per the germline V gene, CDR1 is MNHEY and CDR2 is SVGEGT. The CDR3 coding sequence is TGTGCCAGCAGTTTGACAGACTCTGGAAACACCATATATTTT. Amino acid sequence: CASSLTDSGNTIYF.

The chain couples TRBV6-5 to TRBJ2-3, with TRBD2 matching 9 bases. This CDR3 spans 16 amino acids. V lost 3 bases to trimming and J lost 3 bases; unmatched junction nucleotides: 7. Germline V gene data show CDR1 as MNHEY and CDR2 as SVGAGI. DNA for the CDR3: TGTGCCAGCAGTTATAGCGGGGGTGGTTTTACAGATACGCAGTATTTT. Residues: CASSYSGGGFTDTQYF.